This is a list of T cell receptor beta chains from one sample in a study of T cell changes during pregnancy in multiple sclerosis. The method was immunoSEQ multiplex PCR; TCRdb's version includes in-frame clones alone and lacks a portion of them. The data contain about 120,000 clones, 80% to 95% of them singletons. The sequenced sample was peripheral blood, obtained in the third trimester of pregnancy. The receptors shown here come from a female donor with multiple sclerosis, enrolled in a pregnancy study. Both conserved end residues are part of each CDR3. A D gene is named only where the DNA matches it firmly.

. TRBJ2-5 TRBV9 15 CASSLVGTPKETQYF
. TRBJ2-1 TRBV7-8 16 CASSPSPPGGLNEQFF
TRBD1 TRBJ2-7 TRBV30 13 CAWNRDRGYEQYF
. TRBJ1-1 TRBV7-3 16 CASSPSASGVNTEAFF
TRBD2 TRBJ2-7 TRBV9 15 CASSEGLADAYEQYF
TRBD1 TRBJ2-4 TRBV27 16 CASSSPGQTAKNIQYF
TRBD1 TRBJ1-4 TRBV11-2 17 CASSGRQGVLTNEKLFF
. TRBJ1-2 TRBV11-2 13 CASSFRGYYGYTF
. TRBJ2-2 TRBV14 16 CASSQDRGAITGELFF
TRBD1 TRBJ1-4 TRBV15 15 CATSRTGQGGRLLFF
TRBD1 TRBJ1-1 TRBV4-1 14 CASSEAGGRSEAFF
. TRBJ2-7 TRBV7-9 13 CASSLTSRYEQYF
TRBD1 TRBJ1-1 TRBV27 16 CASSFSPGTGNTEAFF
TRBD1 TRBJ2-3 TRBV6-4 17 CASSPLGQGVSTDTQYF
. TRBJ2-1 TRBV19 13 CASAGTFDNEQFF
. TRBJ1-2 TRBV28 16 CASSSSGQQSYYGYTF
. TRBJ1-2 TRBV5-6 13 CASSLAGAGGYTF
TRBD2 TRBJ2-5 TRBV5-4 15 CASSSPGLATETQYF
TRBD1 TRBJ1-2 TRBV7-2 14 CASSLGMTGDGYTF
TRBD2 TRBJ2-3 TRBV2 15 CASSERRGGTDTQYF
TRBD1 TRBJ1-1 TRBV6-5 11 CASTRDREAFF
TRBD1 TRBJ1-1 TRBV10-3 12 CAIRETGSEAFF
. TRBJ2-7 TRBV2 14 CASRGTPGVYEQYF
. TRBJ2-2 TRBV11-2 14 CASSVQGNTGELFF
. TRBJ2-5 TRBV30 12 CAWDSASETQYF
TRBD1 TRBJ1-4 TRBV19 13 CASSQGAGEKLFF
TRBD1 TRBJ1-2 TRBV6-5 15 CASSSPGQGSYGYTF
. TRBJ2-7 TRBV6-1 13 CASKGQRVHEQYF
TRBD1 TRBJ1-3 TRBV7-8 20 CASSLPRFRGSRSSGNTIYF
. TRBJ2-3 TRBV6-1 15 CASSEDRLGADTQYF
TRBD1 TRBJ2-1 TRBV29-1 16 CSVRGTGLSSYNEQFF
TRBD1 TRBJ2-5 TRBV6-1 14 CASGQGRYQETQYF